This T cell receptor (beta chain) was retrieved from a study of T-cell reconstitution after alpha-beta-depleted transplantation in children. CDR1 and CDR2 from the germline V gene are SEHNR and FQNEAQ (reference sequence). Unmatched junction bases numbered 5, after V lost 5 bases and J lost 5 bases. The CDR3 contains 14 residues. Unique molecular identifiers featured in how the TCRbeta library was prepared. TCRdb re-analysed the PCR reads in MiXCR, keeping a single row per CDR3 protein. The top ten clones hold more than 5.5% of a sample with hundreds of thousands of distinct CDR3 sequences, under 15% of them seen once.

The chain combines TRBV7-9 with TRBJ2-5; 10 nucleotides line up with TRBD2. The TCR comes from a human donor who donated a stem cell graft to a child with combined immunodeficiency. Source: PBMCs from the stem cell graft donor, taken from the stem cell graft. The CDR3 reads CASSPAGGPETQYF. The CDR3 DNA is TGTGCCAGCAGCCCAGCGGGGGGGCCCGAGACCCAGTACTTC. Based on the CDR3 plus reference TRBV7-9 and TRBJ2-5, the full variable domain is DTGVSQNPRHKITKRGQNVTFRCDPISEHNRLYWYRQTLGQGPEFLTYFQNEAQLEKSRLLSDRFSAERPKGSFSTLEIQRTEQGDSAMYLCASSPAGGPETQYFGPGTRLLVL.